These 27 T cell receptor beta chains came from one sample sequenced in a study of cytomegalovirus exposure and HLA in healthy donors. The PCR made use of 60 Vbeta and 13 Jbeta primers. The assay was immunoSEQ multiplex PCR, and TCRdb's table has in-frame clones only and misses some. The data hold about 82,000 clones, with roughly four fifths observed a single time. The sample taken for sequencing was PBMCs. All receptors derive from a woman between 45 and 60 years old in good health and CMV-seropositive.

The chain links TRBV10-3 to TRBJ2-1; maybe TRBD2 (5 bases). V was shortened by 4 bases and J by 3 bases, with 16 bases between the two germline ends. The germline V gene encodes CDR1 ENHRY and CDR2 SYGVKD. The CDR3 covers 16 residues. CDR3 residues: CAISGSVTSSYNEQFF. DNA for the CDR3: TGTGCCATCAGTGGGTCCGTAACTAGTAGCTACAATGAGCAGTTCTTC.

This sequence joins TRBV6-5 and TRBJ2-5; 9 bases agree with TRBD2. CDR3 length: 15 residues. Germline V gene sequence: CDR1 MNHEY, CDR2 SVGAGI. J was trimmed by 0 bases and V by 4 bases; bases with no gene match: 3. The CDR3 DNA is TGTGCCAGCAGTTCTAGCGGGGAGGACCAAGAGACCCAGTACTTC. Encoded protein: CASSSSGEDQETQYF.

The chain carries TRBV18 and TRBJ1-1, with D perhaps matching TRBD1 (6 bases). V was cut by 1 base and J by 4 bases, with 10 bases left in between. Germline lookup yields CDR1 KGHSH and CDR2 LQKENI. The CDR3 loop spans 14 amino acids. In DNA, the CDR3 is TGTGCCAGCTCACCACTCGTAGGGGGCACTGAAGCTTTCTTT. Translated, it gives CASSPLVGGTEAFF.

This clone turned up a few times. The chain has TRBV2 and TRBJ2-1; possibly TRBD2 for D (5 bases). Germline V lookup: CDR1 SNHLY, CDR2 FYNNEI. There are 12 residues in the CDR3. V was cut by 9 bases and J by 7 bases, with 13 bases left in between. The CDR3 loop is CARRASGNEQFF. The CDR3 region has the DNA TGTGCCAGGAGGGCCTCGGGGAATGAGCAGTTCTTC.

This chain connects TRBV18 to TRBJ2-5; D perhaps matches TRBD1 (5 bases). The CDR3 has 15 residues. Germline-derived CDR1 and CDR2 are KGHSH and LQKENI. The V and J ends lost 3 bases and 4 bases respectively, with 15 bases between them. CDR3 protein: CASSPDIYPGETQYF. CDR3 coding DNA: TGTGCCAGCTCACCGGACATCTACCCGGGAGAGACCCAGTACTTC.

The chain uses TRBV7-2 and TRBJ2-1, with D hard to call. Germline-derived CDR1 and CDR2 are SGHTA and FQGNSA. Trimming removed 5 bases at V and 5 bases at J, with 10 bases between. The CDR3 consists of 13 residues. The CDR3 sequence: CASSMKRNNEQFF. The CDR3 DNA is TGTGCCAGCAGCATGAAGCGAAACAATGAGCAGTTCTTC.

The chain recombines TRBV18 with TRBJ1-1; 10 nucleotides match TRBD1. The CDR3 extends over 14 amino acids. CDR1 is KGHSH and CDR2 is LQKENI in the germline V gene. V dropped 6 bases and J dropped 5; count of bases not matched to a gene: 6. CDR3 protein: CASSARQGATEAFF. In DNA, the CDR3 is TGTGCCAGCTCGGCCAGACAGGGGGCAACTGAAGCTTTCTTT.

CDR3 amino acids: CASSQVGGGDNEQFF. The DNA of the CDR3 is TGTGCCAGCAGCCAAGTGGGGGGAGGGGACAATGAGCAGTTCTTC. The chain has TRBV4-2 and TRBJ2-1; 7 bases map to TRBD2. Trimming took 1 base from V and 5 from J; bases not matched to a gene: 5. The CDR3 covers 15 residues. Germline CDR1 and CDR2: LGHNA and YNFKEQ.

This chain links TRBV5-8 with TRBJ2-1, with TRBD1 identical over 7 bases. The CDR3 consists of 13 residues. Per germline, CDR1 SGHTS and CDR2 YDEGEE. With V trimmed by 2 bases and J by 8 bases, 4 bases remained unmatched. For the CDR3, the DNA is TGTGCCAGCAGCTTCCCCACAGGGGATGAGCAGTTCTTC. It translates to CASSFPTGDEQFF.

The CDR3 sequence is CASSQPGQSTDTQYF. In DNA form, the CDR3 reads TGTGCCAGCAGCCAACCGGGACAGAGCACAGATACGCAGTATTTT. The chain links TRBV6-5 to TRBJ2-3; TRBD1 matches 7 bases. CDR3 length: 15 amino acids. CDR1 and CDR2 (germline): MNHEY, SVGAGI. V lost 6 bases, J lost 0 bases, and 6 bases stayed unmatched.

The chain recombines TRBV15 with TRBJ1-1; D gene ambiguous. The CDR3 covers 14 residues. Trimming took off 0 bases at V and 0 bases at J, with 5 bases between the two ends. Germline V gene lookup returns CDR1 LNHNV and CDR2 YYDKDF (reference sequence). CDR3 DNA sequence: TGTGCCACCAGCAGAGATGGCATGAACACTGAAGCTTTCTTT. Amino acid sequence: CATSRDGMNTEAFF.

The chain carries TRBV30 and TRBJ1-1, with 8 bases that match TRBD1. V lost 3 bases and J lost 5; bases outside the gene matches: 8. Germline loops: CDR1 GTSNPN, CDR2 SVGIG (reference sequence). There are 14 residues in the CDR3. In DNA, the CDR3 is TGTGCCTGGAGACCCGACAGGGGAGGTACTGAAGCTTTCTTT. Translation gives CAWRPDRGGTEAFF.

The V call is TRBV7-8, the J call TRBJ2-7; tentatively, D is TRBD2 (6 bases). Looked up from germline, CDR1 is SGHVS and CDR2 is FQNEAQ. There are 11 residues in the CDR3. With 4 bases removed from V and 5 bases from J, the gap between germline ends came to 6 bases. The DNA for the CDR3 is TGTGCCAGCAGCTGGGAGGACGAGCAGTACTTC. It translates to CASSWEDEQYF.

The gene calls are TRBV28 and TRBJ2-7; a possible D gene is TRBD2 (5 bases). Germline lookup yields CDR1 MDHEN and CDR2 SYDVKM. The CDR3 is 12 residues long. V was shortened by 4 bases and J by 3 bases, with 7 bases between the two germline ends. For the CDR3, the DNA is TGTGCCAGCAGTTATAGCGTCTACGAGCAGTACTTC. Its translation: CASSYSVYEQYF.

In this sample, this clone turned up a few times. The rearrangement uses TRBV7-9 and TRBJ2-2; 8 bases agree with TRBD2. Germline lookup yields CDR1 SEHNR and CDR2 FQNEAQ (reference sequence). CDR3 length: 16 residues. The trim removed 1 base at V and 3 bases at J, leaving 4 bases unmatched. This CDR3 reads CASSLEAGGDTGELFF. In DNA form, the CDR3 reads TGTGCCAGCAGCTTAGAGGCGGGAGGAGACACCGGGGAGCTGTTTTTT.

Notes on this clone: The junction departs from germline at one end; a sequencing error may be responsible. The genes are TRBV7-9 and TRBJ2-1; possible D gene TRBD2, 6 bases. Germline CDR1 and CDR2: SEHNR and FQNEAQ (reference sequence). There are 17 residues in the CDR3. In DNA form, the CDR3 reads TGTTCCAGCAGCTTAGACGGAGGGAGGACCAATATGAATGAGCAGTTCTTC. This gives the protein CSSSLDGGRTNMNEQFF.

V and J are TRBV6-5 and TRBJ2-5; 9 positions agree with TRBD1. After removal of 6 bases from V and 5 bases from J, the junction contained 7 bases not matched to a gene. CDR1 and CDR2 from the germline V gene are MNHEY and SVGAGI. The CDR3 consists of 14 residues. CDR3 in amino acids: CASRTGTGSETQYF. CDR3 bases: TGTGCCAGCAGAACCGGGACAGGGAGTGAGACCCAGTACTTC.

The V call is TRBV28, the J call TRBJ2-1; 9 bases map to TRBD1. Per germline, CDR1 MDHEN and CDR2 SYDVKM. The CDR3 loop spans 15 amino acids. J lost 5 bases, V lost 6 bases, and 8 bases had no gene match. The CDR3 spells CASSSGTGRNNEQFF. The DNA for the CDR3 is TGTGCCAGCAGCTCCGGGACAGGGAGGAACAATGAGCAGTTCTTC. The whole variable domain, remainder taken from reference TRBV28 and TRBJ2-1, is DVKVTQSSRYLVKRTGEKVFLECVQDMDHENMFWYRQDPGLGLRLIYFSYDVKMKEKGDIPEGYSVSREKKERFSLILESASTNQTSMYLCASSSGTGRNNEQFFGPGTRLTVL.

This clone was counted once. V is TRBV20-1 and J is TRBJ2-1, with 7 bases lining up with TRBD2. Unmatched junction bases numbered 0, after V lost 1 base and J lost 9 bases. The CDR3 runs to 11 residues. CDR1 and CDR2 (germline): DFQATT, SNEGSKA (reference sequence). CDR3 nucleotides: TGCAGTGCTAGAGCGGGGGGTGAGCAGTTCTTC. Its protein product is CSARAGGEQFF.

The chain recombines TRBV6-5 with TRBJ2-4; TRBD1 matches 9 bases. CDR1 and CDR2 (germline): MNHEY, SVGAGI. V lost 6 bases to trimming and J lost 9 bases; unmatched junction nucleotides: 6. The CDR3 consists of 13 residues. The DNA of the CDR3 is TGTGCCAGCAGCGGACAGGGGACGGGCATTCAGTACTTC. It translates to CASSGQGTGIQYF.

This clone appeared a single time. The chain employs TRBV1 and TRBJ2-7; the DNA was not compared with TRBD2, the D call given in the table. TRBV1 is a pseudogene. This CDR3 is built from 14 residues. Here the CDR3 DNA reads TGCACCAGCAGCCAAGATCCCCCCACTAGCGATAAGTACTTC. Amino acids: CTSSQDPPTSDKYF.

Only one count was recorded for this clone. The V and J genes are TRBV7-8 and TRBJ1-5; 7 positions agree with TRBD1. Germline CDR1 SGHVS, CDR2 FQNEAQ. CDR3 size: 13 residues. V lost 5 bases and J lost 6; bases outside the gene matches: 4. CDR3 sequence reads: CASSHDRAQPQHF. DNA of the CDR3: TGTGCCAGCAGCCATGACAGGGCTCAGCCCCAGCATTTT.

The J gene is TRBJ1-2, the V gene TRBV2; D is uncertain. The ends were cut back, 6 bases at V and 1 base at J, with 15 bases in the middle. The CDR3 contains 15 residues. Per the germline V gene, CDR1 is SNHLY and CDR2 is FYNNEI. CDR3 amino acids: CASRLREFINYGYTF. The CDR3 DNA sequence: TGTGCCAGCAGGCTGAGGGAGTTTATTAACTATGGCTACACCTTC.

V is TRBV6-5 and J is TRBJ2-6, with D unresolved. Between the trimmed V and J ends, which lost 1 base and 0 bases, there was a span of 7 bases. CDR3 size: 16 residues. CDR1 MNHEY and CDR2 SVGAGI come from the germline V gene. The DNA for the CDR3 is TGTGCCAGCAGTTACTTGGGCCCCTCTGGGGCCAACGTCCTGACTTTC. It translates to CASSYLGPSGANVLTF.

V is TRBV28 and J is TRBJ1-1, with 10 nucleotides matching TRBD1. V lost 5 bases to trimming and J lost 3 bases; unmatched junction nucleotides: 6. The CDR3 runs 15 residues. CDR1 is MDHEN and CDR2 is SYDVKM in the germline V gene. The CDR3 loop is CASSVRQGADTEAFF. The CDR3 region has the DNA TGTGCCAGCAGTGTCAGACAGGGGGCGGACACTGAAGCTTTCTTT.

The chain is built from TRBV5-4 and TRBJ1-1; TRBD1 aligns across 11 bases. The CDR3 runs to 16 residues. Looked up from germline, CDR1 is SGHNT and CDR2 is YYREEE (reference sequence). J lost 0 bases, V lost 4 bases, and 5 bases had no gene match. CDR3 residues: CASSPDRGHLNTEAFF. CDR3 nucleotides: TGTGCCAGCAGCCCGGACAGGGGGCACCTGAACACTGAAGCTTTCTTT.

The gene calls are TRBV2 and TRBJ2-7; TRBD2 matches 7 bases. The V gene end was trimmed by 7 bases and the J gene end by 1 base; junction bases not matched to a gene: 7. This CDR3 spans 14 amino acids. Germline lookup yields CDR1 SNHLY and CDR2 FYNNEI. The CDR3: CASKGGRVSYEQYF. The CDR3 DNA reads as TGTGCCAGCAAGGGCGGGAGAGTGTCCTACGAGCAGTACTTC. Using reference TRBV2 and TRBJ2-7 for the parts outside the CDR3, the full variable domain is EPEVTQTPSHQVTQMGQEVILRCVPISNHLYFYWYRQILGQKVEFLVSFYNNEISEKSEIFDDQFSVERPDGSNFTLKIRSTKLEDSAMYFCASKGGRVSYEQYFGPGTRLTVT.